The entry below describes one T cell receptor beta chain. The germline CDR1 and CDR2 sequences are MDHEN and SYDVKM. The CDR3 runs to 13 residues. V lost 7 bases and J lost 4, with 11 bases in between. This record belongs to a study of blood T cell repertoires in COVID-19. The wider study: COVID-19 samples from acute and convalescent phases originated in the United States, Italy and Spain. Sample material is recorded as cDNA or gDNA derived from T cells, B-cell-depleted T cells, or PBMCs.

Original processing notes: For nucleated cells, counts were estimated from reference gene primer amplification. Sequencing used immunoSEQ multiplex PCR; TCRdb keeps in-frame clones, though not all of them. V, J and clone size are taken as reported in that table, and D and trimming were inferred from the DNA itself. The sample shows about 240,000 clones, roughly 90% of them seen only once. The chain links TRBV28 to TRBJ1-5; no clear D. The specimen was peripheral blood. The source is a man aged 60-69 years who had recovered from COVID-19. CDR3 in amino acids: CASMSGNNQPQHF. In nucleotides, the CDR3 is TGTGCCAGCATGTCAGGCAATAATCAGCCCCAGCATTTT.